This paragraph covers one T cell receptor (beta chain) sequence. In the original analysis: Amplification with reference gene primers provided the estimates of nucleated cell counts. Here immunoSEQ multiplex PCR was the method, and the copy in TCRdb shows in-frame clones only, minus some. The V and J calls and the clone size are those of that table, but D and trimming were determined from the DNA. The sample contains 110,000 to 150,000 clones, about four fifths of which appear only once. This entry comes from a study of blood T cell repertoires in COVID-19. On the study more broadly: Some COVID-19 samples were acute and others convalescent; all came from the United States, Italy and Spain. T cells, B-cell-depleted T cells, or PBMCs provided the cDNA or gDNA that served as material.

Sample: peripheral blood. The TCR sequence derives from a woman older than 75 with acute or convalescent COVID-19.

The CDR3 reads CASSQDMRWGWETQYF. The DNA for the CDR3 is TGCGCCAGCAGCCAAGATATGAGGTGGGGCTGGGAGACCCAGTACTTC. The V call is TRBV4-1, the J call TRBJ2-5; a weak D match, TRBD1 (5 bases). From germline, CDR1 is MGHRA and CDR2 YSYEKL. Trimming pared 0 bases from V and 5 bases from J, leaving 16 bases between. The CDR3 totals 16 residues.